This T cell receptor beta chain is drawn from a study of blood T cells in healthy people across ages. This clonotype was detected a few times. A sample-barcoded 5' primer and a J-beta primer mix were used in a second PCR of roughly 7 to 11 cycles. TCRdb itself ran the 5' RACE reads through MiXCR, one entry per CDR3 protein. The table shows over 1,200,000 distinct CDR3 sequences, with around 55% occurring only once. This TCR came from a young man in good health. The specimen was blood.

The CDR3: CASGYGANYGYTF. CDR3 nucleotide sequence: TGTGCCAGCGGGTACGGAGCTAACTATGGCTACACCTTC. The rearrangement uses TRBV27 and TRBJ1-2; D is unclear. V was cut by 8 bases and J by 0 bases, with 10 bases left in between. The CDR3 has 13 amino acids. Germline V gene lookup returns CDR1 MNHEY and CDR2 SMNVEV (reference sequence).